Sequencing of this T cell receptor beta chain was carried out in a study of CD8 T cells in Susac syndrome. CDR1 is KGHSH and CDR2 is LQKENI in the germline V gene. The length of the CDR3 is 17 residues. V was pared by 0 bases and J by 6 bases, with 10 bases of the junction left unmatched. Negative isolation was used for CD8+ and CD4+ T cells and FACS enrichment for TEMRA cells. RNA, at roughly 0.5 to 1 ug, was reverse transcribed with random hexamers. TCRdb fed the immunoSEQ multiplex PCR reads into MiXCR, producing one record per CDR3 protein. The data show 250,000 to 300,000 distinct CDR3 sequences, about 82% seen once.

The sample comprised CD8+ T cells from PBMCs. The sequence was obtained from a human donor with multiple sclerosis. The chain combines TRBV18 with TRBJ2-1; TRBD1 agrees at 8 bases. CDR3 region: CASSPPPGQEEFNEQFF. CDR3 bases: TGTGCCAGCTCACCACCGCCGGGACAGGAGGAATTCAATGAGCAGTTCTTC. The whole variable domain, filled in from reference TRBV18 and TRBJ2-1, reads NAGVMQNPRHLVRRRGQEARLRCSPMKGHSHVYWYRQLPEEGLKFMVYLQKENIIDESGMPKERFSAEFPKEGPSILRIQQVVRGDSAAYFCASSPPPGQEEFNEQFFGPGTRLTVL.